This T cell receptor beta chain emerged from a study of T cells in Graves' hyperthyroidism and ophthalmopathy. Points on this clonotype: What it binds is unknown.

From RNA transcripts, TCR beta CDR3 regions were amplified. With the HTBI primer set, the TCR CDR3 went through a first round of RT-PCR. Using its own MiXCR run on the multiplex PCR reads, TCRdb lists one record per CDR3 protein. The sample lists about 410,000 distinct CDR3 sequences; about 15% were seen once. Active moderate-to-severe ophthalmopathy, Clinical Activity Score at least 3, NOSPECS at least 4, under 3 months' duration. Uncontrolled infection, other autoimmune disease, pregnancy or lactation excluded patients. PBMCs were derived from around 10 ml fresh peripheral blood. Whole-study results and caveats: The model forecast ophthalmopathy, anticipating it by a median about 7 months before onset.

The sequence came from a man aged 18-30 years with Graves' ophthalmopathy. The sequenced sample consisted of blood.

CDR3 protein: CASSSEFPLRSTYEQYF. The CDR3 DNA follows: TGTGCCAGCAGCTCCGAGTTCCCCCTCCGGTCGACCTACGAGCAGTACTTC. The chain joins TRBV11-2 to TRBJ2-7; no firm D call. Germline V gene lookup returns CDR1 SGHAT and CDR2 FQNNGV. This CDR3 is 17 amino acids long. Trimming cost V 4 bases and J 2 bases, with 21 bases left between them.